The 20 T cell receptor beta chains below come from one sample, sequenced in a study of cytomegalovirus exposure and HLA in healthy donors. Primers: 60 Vbeta forward and 13 Jbeta reverse. The protocol was immunoSEQ multiplex PCR, while the TCRdb copy is restricted to in-frame clones and leaves out a portion. Seen here are under 150,000 clones, under 70% observed once, and the top ten hold roughly 8.3%. Sequenced material: PBMCs. The receptor source for this set is a man aged 18 to 29 in good health and CMV-seropositive.

The chain joins TRBV27 to TRBJ2-1; 8 positions match TRBD1. The trim removed 2 bases at V and 10 bases at J, leaving 4 bases unmatched. CDR1 and CDR2 (germline): MNHEY, SMNVEV (reference sequence). This CDR3 comprises 13 residues. CDR3 residues: CASSLAGGWEQFF. The CDR3 DNA reads TGTGCCAGCAGTTTAGCAGGGGGCTGGGAGCAGTTCTTC.

V is TRBV6-6 and J is TRBJ1-1, with 7 bases lining up with TRBD1. This CDR3 has 14 residues. The V segment lost 7 bases and the J segment 0 bases; nucleotides outside the gene matches: 5. Germline CDR1 is MNHNY and CDR2 is SVGAGI (reference sequence). CDR3 loop: CASTKQGLNTEAFF. The CDR3 region has the DNA TGTGCCAGCACTAAACAGGGGTTGAACACTGAAGCTTTCTTT.

The chain recombines TRBV6-6 with TRBJ2-5; TRBD2 agrees at 7 bases. Germline assignment: CDR1 MNHNY and CDR2 SVGAGI (reference sequence). The ends lost 6 bases at V and 2 bases at J; junction bases unmatched: 3. CDR3 length: 13 residues. CDR3 residues: CASRRLAQETQYF. In nucleotides, the CDR3 is TGTGCCAGCAGGAGACTAGCACAAGAGACCCAGTACTTC.

The chain is built from TRBV6-6 and TRBJ1-1; TRBD1 might be the D (5 bases). The CDR3 has 15 amino acids. Deletions cut 5 bases from V and 4 bases from J, with 17 bases between. Germline values: CDR1 MNHNY, CDR2 SVGAGI (reference sequence). The CDR3 sequence: CASSNHMGPSTEAFF. The CDR3 DNA follows: TGTGCCAGCAGTAACCACATGGGGCCCTCCACTGAAGCTTTCTTT.

The chain uses TRBV7-9 and TRBJ2-7, with 10 positions matching TRBD2. The CDR3 is made up of 16 amino acids. Losses at the gene ends were 3 bases for V and 6 bases for J; bases not matched to a gene: 11. From germline, CDR1 is SEHNR and CDR2 FQNEAQ (reference sequence). CDR3 nucleotide sequence: TGTGCCAGCAGCTTTCCCCCGTCAGCGGGGGGGCGCGAGCAGTACTTC. As protein: CASSFPPSAGGREQYF.

The CDR3 reads CASSLSARGQGYNSPLHF. The CDR3, as DNA: TGTGCCAGCAGTTTATCAGCCAGGGGACAGGGTTATAATTCACCCCTCCACTTT. This rearrangement joins TRBV28 to TRBJ1-6, with TRBD1 matching over 9 bases. Germline loops: CDR1 MDHEN, CDR2 SYDVKM. Unmatched junction bases numbered 8, after V lost 1 base and J lost 4 bases. This CDR3 contains 18 residues.

The chain links TRBV7-3 to TRBJ2-3; possibly TRBD2 for D (6 bases). Trimming stripped 0 bases from V and 1 base from J, with 11 bases between. Looked up from germline, CDR1 is SGHTA and CDR2 is FQGTGA. CDR3 length: 16 amino acids. The CDR3 nucleotides are TGTGCCAGCAGCTTAACGAGGGTAGCGGGCACAGATACGCAGTATTTT. Translating it yields CASSLTRVAGTDTQYF.

This clone was recorded a few times. This chain joins TRBV5-1 and TRBJ1-2; 10 bases map to TRBD1. V shed 3 bases and J 4 bases; nucleotides not matched to a gene: 9. This CDR3 is 16 amino acids long. Germline values: CDR1 SGHRS, CDR2 YFSETQ. The CDR3 DNA reads as TGCGCCAGCAGCTCTACCGGGACAGGGGAGGGCTATGGCTACACCTTC. Amino acids: CASSSTGTGEGYGYTF.

The chain recombines TRBV28 with TRBJ1-3; possibly TRBD1 for D (5 bases). The CDR3 is 18 residues long. The germline gives CDR1 MDHEN, CDR2 SYDVKM. Trimming shortened V by 7 bases and J by 0 bases, and 22 bases separated the two germline ends. Written as DNA, the CDR3 is TGTGCCAGCATTAAGGGGTATGGCAGGGCCTACTCTGGAAACACCATATATTTT. Its protein product is CASIKGYGRAYSGNTIYF.

The rearrangement joins TRBV5-1 to TRBJ2-6; 9 bases fit TRBD1. Per germline, CDR1 SGHRS and CDR2 YFSETQ. CDR3 length: 16 residues. V trimming: 4 bases; J trimming: 5 bases; junction bases outside the gene matches: 7. As DNA, the CDR3 is TGCGCCAGCAGCGACGGACAGGGGAGACGGGCCAACGTCCTGACTTTC. Its protein is CASSDGQGRRANVLTF.

This clone was counted between two and nine times. The chain couples TRBV18 to TRBJ1-3; TRBD1 matches at 8 bases. The CDR3 runs to 15 residues. V lost 6 bases to trimming and J lost 5 bases; unmatched junction nucleotides: 9. Germline assignment: CDR1 KGHSH and CDR2 LQKENI. CDR3 DNA: TGTGCCAGCTCTCATCCTGGACAGGGCAGAAACACCATATATTTT. This sequence encodes CASSHPGQGRNTIYF.

A single count supports this clone. The rearrangement uses TRBV7-7 and TRBJ2-1, with D maybe TRBD1 (6 bases). The CDR3 consists of 13 residues. CDR1 SSHAT and CDR2 FNYEAQ come from the germline V gene (reference sequence). Between the trimmed V and J ends, which lost 5 bases and 8 bases, there was a span of 13 bases. The CDR3 loop is CASSARRGYEQFF. The CDR3 DNA follows: TGTGCCAGCAGCGCCCGCAGGGGCTATGAGCAGTTCTTC.

The J gene is TRBJ2-3, the V gene TRBV27; possibly TRBD1 for D (6 bases). CDR1 is MNHEY, CDR2 SMNVEV, per germline (reference sequence). Between the trimmed V and J ends, which lost 7 bases and 2 bases, there was a span of 10 bases. The CDR3 extends over 13 amino acids. The CDR3 loop is CASNQGNTDTQYF. CDR3 coding DNA: TGTGCCAGCAACCAGGGGAACACAGATACGCAGTATTTT.

Notes on this clone: An end of the junction does not agree with germline; a read error may underlie this. J is TRBJ1-2 and V is TRBV5-4; D may be TRBD1 (6 bases). Germline values: CDR1 SGHNT, CDR2 YYREEE (reference sequence). The CDR3 loop spans 12 amino acids. CDR3 bases: TGTGCCAGCAGCTTGTCGGGGGGGGCACGGGCCTTC. This translates into CASSLSGGARAF.

This chain uses TRBV27 with TRBJ1-2; maybe TRBD1 (6 bases). The length of the CDR3 is 14 residues. Germline V lookup: CDR1 MNHEY, CDR2 SMNVEV (reference sequence). Trimming pared 0 bases from V and 6 bases from J, leaving 11 bases between. The DNA for the CDR3 is TGTGCCAGCAGTTTATCGGGGGCAGGGAATGGCTACACCTTC. It is translated as CASSLSGAGNGYTF.

This clone has a handful of counts. The V and J genes are TRBV2 and TRBJ2-7, with D uncertain. V was cut by 4 bases and J by 3 bases, with 13 bases left in between. Germline V CDR1 and CDR2: SNHLY, FYNNEI. This CDR3 is 14 amino acids long. The CDR3 DNA follows: TGTGCCAGCAGTGGATACAGTGGAAGCTACGAGCAGTACGTC. Translating gives CASSGYSGSYEQYV.

The chain employs TRBV7-9 and TRBJ2-5; a possible D gene is TRBD2 (6 bases). The CDR3 is 14 amino acids. V was clipped by 11 bases and J by 3 bases, with 19 bases between them. CDR1 SEHNR and CDR2 FQNEAQ come from the germline V gene (reference sequence). In nucleotides, the CDR3 is TGTGCCGGCCTACGGTTGTCGGGGGAAGAGACCCAGTACTTC. Protein product: CAGLRLSGEETQYF.

In this sample, this clone turned up a few times. The chain has TRBV7-2 and TRBJ2-3; TRBD2 matches at 14 bases. Trimming at V came to 4 bases and at J to 0 bases, leaving 3 bases not matched to a gene. CDR1 and CDR2 from the germline V gene are SGHTA and FQGNSA. This CDR3 region has 17 residues. The CDR3 spells CASSWTSGGSSTDTQYF. The CDR3 nucleotides are TGTGCCAGCAGCTGGACTAGCGGGGGGTCTAGCACAGATACGCAGTATTTT.

This clone was detected only a few times. The chain recombines TRBV28 with TRBJ1-2, with TRBD1 matching 7 bases. Germline V CDR1 and CDR2: MDHEN, SYDVKM. The CDR3 runs 14 residues. After removal of 4 bases from V and 7 bases from J, the junction contained 9 bases not matched to a gene. The CDR3 region has the DNA TGTGCCAGCAGTTCTCTAGGGGGCGCGGGTGGCTACACCTTC. It translates to CASSSLGGAGGYTF.

This chain uses TRBV6-5 with TRBJ2-1, with 14 bases identical to TRBD2. The CDR3 is 15 residues long. Germline assignment: CDR1 MNHEY and CDR2 SVGAGI. V was pared by 2 bases and J by 15 bases, with 9 bases of the junction left unmatched. The CDR3 DNA reads as TGTGCCAGCAGTTACGGGGGACTAGCGGGGGACATCCGGTTCTTC. Protein: CASSYGGLAGDIRFF.